This T cell receptor (beta chain) was identified during a study of T-cell memory formation after mild COVID-19. About the study: In these data, TCR clusters were largely donor specific. The study's findings and limits: Some SARS-CoV-2-responding clones were already detected in memory before infection. Clones that contracted clustered mainly in CM and EM if CD4+ and in EMRA if CD8+.

TCR alpha and TCR beta cDNA libraries carrying sample barcodes and UMIs were produced by 5'RACE using constant-segment primers. TCRdb re-derived calls from the 5' RACE reads in MiXCR, one entry per CDR3 protein. The table includes tens of thousands of distinct CDR3 sequences, over 15% detected once. On this clonotype: Antigen unknown.

The sample consisted of PBMCs or a T cell subset sorted from them (not recorded which). The sequence came from an adult woman who had mild COVID-19 (a few samples of this study predate the infection). Cell type and time point are not known.

CDR3 loop: CASSDTPGLSYTDTQYF. The CDR3 bases are TGTGCCAGCAGCGATACGCCGGGACTATCCTACACAGATACGCAGTATTTT. The rearrangement uses TRBV6-1 and TRBJ2-3, with 7 bases fitting TRBD2. After removal of 6 bases from V and 2 bases from J, the junction contained 14 bases not matched to a gene. Germline V gene sequence: CDR1 MNHNS, CDR2 SASEGT. This CDR3 comprises 17 residues.